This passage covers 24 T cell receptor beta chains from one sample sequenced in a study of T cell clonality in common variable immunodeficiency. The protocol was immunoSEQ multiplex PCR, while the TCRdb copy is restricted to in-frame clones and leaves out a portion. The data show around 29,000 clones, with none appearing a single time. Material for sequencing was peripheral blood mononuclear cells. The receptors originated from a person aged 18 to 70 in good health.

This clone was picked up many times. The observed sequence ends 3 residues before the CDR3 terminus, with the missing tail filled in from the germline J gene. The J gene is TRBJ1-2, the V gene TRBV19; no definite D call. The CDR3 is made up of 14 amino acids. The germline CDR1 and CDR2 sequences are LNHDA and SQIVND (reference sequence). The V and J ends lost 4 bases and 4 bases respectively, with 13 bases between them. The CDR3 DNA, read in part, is TGTGCCAGTAGTACGGGAGGACTTACCTATGGC. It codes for CASSTGGLTYG. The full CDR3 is CASSTGGLTYGYTF.

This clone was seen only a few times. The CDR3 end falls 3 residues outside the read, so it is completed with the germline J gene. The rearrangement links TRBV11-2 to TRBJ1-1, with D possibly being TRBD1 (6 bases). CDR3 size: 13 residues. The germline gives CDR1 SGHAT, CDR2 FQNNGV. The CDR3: CASSFTGRSEAFF. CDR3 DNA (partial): TGTGCCAGCAGCTTTACAGGGAGGTCCGAA.

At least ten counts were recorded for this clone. The CDR3 here is CASSSGTGEEKLFF. CDR3 DNA, as far as it was read: TGCGCCAGCAGCTCCGGGACAGGGGAAGAAAAA. This rearrangement joins TRBV5-1 to TRBJ1-4; 10 bases are a match to TRBD1. Read data end 3 residues before the CDR3 end; the end is taken from the germline J gene. J gave up 8 bases and V 3 bases, and 4 bases lay outside the gene matches. Germline V CDR1 and CDR2: SGHRS, YFSETQ. CDR3 length equals 14 residues. Together with reference TRBV5-1 and TRBJ1-4, the CDR3 gives the full variable domain: KAGVTQTPRYLIKTRGQQVTLSCSPISGHRSVSWYQQTPGQGLQFLFEYFSETQRNKGNFPGRFSGRQFSNSRSEMNVSTLELGDSALYLCASSSGTGEEKLFFGSGTQLSVL.

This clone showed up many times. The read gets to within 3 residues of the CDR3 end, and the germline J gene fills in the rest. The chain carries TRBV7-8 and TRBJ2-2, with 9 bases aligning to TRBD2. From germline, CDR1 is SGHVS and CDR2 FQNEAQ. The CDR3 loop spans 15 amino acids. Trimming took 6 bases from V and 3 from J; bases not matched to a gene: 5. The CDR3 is CASRAIAGDTGELFF. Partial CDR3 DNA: TGTGCCAGCAGGGCCATAGCGGGGGACACCGGGGAG.

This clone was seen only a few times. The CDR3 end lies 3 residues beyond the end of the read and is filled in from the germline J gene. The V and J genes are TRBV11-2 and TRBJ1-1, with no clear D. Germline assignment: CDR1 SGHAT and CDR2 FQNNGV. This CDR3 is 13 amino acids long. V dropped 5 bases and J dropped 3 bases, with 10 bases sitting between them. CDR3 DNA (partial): TGTGCCAGCAGCCTTTTGCGGGACACTGAA. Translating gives CASSLLRDTE. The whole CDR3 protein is CASSLLRDTEAFF.

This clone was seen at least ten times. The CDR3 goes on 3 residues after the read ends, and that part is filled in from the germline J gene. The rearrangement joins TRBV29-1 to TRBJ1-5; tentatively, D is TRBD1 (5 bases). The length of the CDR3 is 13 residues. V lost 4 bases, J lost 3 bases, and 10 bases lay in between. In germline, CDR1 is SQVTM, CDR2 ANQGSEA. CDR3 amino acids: CSVGGRDNQPQHF. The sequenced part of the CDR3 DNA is TGCAGCGTTGGTGGCAGGGACAATCAGCCC.

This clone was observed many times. Incomplete CDR3 DNA: TGTGCCAGCAGAATCCGGGACAGGGGTGAAAAA. It translates to CASRIRDRGEK. The complete CDR3 protein is CASRIRDRGEKLFF. The gene calls are TRBV2 and TRBJ1-4, with 10 bases aligning to TRBD1. The CDR3 is cut off 3 residues early in the read; its end comes from the germline J gene. The trim removed 6 bases at V and 7 bases at J, leaving 5 bases unmatched. The CDR3 runs 14 residues. Germline lookup yields CDR1 SNHLY and CDR2 FYNNEI.

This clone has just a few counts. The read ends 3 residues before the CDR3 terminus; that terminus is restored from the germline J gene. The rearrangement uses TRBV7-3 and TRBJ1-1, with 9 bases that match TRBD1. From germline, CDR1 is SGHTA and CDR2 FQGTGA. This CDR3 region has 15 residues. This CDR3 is CASSLTDRGGYEAFF. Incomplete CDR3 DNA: TGTGCCAGCAGCTTAACGGACAGGGGAGGCTACGAG.

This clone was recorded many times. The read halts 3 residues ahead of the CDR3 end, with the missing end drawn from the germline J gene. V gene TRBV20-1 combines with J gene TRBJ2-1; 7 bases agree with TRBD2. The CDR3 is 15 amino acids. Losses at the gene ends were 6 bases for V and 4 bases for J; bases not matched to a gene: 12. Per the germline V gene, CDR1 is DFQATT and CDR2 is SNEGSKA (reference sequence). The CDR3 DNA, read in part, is TGCAGTGCCGAGGCGAGGGGAGGGCCGTACAATGAG. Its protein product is CSAEARGGPYNE. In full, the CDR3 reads CSAEARGGPYNEQFF.

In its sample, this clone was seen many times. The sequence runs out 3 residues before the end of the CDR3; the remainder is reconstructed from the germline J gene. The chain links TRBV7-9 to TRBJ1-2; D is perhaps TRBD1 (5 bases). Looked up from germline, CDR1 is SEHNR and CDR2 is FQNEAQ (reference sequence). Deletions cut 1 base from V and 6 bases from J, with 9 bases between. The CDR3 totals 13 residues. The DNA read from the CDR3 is TGTGCCAGCAGCTTAGGCAGGGAAGATGGC. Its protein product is CASSLGREDG. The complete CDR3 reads CASSLGREDGYTF.

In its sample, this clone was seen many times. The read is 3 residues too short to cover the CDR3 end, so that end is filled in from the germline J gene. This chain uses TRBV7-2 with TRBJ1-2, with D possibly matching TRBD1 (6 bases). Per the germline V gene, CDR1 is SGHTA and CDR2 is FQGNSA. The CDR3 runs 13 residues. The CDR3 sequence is CASSSDRRMGYTF. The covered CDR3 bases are TGTGCCAGCAGCTCTGACAGGCGAATGGGC.

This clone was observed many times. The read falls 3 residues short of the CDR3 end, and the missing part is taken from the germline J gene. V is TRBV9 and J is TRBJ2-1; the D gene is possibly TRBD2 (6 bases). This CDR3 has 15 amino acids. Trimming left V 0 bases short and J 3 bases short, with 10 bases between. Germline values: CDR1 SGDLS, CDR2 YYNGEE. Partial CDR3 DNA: TGTGCCAGCAGCGTAGGGGTAGCGGTCTACAATGAG. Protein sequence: CASSVGVAVYNE. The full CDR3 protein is CASSVGVAVYNEQFF.

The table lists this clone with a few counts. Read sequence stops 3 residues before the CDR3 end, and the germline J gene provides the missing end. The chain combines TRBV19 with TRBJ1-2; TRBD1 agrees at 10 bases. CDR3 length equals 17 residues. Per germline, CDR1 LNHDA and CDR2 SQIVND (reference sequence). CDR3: CASTVRQGAALGGGYTF. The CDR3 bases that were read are TGTGCCAGTACCGTAAGACAGGGGGCAGCCCTGGGTGGAGGC.

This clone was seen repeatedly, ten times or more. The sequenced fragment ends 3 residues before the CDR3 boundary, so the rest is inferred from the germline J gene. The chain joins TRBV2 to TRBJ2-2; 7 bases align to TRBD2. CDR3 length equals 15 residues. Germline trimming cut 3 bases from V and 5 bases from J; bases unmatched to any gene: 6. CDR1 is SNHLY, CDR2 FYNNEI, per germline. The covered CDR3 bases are TGTGCCAGCAGTGAGAGGCTAGCGGATACCGGGGAG. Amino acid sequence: CASSERLADTGE. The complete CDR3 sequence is CASSERLADTGELFF.

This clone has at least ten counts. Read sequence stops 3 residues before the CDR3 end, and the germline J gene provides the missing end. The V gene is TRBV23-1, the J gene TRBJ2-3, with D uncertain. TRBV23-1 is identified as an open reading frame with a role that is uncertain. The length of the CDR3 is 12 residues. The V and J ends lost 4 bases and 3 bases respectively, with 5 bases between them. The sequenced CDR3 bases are TGCGCCAGCAGTCGTAAAACAGATACG. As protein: CASSRKTDT. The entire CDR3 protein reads CASSRKTDTQYF.

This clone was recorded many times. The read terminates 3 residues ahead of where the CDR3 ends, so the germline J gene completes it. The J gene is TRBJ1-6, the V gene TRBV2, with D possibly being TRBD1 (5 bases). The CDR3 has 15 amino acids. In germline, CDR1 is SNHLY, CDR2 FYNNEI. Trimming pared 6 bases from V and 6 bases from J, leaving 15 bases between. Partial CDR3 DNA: TGTGCCAGCAGGGAGGCAGGGAGTGGTAATTCACCC. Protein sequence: CASREAGSGNSP. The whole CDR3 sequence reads CASREAGSGNSPLHF.

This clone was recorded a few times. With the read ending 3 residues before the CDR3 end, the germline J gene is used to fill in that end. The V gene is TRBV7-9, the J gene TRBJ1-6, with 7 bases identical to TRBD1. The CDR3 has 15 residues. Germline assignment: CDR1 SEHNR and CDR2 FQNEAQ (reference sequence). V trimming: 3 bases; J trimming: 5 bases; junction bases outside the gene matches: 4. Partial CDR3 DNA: TGTGCCAGCAGCTTTCTTACAGGGGATAATTCACCC. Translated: CASSFLTGDNSP. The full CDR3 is CASSFLTGDNSPLHF.

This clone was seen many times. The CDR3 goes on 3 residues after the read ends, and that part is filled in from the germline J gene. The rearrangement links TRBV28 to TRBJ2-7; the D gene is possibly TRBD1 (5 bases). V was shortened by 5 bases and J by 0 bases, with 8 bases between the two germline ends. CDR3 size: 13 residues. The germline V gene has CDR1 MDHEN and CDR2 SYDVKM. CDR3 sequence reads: CASSLTDSYEQYF. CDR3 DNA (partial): TGTGCCAGCAGTCTGACAGACTCCTACGAG.

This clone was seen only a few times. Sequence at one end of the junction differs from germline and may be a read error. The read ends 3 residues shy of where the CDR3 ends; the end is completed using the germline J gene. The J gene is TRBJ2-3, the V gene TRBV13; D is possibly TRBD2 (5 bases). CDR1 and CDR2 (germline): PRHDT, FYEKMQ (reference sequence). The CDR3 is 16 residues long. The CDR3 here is CASSLLAGIPAETQYF. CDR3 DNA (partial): TGTGCCAGCAGCTTACTGGCGGGCATCCCCGCAGAGACG. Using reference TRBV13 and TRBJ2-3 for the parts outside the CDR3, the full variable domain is AAGVIQSPRHLIKEKRETATLKCYPIPRHDTVYWYQQGPGQDPQFLISFYEKMQSDKGSIPDRFSAQQFSDYHSELNMSSLELGDSALYFCASSLLAGIPAETQYFGPGTRLTVL.

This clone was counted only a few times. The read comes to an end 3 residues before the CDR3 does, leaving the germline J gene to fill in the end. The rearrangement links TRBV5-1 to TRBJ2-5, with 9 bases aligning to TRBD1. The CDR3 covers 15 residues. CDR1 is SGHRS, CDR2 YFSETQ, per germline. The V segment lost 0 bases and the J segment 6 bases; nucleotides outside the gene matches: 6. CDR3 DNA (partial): TGCGCCAGCAGCTTGGGAGGGACAGGGTCGCAGACC. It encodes CASSLGGTGSQT. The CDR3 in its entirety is CASSLGGTGSQTQYF.

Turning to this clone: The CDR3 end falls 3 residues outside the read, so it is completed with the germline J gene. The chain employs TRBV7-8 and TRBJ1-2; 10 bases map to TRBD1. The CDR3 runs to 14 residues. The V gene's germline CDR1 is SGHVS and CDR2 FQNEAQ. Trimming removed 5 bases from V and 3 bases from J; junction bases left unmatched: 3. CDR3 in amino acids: CASSLGQGDYGYTF. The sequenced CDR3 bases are TGTGCCAGCAGCCTCGGACAGGGGGACTATGGC.

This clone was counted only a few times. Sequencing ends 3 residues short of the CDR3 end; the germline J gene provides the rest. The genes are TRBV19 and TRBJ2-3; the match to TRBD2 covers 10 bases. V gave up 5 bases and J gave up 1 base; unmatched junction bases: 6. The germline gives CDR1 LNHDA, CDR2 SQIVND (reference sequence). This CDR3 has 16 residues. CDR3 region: CASSPWTSGRTDTQYF. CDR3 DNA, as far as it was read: TGTGCCAGTAGTCCCTGGACTAGCGGTCGCACAGATACG.

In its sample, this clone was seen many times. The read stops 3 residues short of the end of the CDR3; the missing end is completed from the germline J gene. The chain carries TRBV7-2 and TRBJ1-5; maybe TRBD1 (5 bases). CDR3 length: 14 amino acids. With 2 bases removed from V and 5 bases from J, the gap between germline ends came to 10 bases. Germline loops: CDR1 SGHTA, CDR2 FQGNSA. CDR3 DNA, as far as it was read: TGTGCCAGCAGCTTACAGCGGGGGGATCAGCCC. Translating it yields CASSLQRGDQP. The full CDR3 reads CASSLQRGDQPQHF.

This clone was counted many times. CDR3 residues: CSATVPAGLAGITDTQYF. CDR3 bases read: TGCAGTGCTACAGTACCGGCGGGACTAGCGGGGATCACAGATACG. The chain has TRBV20-1 and TRBJ2-3; 13 positions match TRBD2. The sequenced fragment ends 3 residues before the CDR3 boundary, so the rest is inferred from the germline J gene. The CDR3 has 18 residues. Germline V lookup: CDR1 DFQATT, CDR2 SNEGSKA (reference sequence). With 4 bases clipped from V and 2 bases from J, the junction kept 12 bases outside the gene matches.